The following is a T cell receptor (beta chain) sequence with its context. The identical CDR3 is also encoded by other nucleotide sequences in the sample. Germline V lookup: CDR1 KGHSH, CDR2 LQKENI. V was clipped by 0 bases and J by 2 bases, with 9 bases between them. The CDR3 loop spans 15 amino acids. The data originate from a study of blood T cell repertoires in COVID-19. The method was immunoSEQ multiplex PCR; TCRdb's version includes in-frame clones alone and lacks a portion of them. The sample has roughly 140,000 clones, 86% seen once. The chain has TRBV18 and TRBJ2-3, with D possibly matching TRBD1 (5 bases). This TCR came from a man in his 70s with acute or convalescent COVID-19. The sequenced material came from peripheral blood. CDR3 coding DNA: TGTGCCAGCTCACCACCCCTAGGGGACACAGATACGCAGTATTTT. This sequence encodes CASSPPLGDTDTQYF.